This T cell receptor (beta chain) was obtained from a study of blood T cells in healthy people across ages. Sample-barcoded 5' priming and a J-beta primer mix drove a second PCR of roughly 7 to 11 cycles. TCRdb re-derived calls from the 5' RACE reads in MiXCR, one entry per CDR3 protein. The repertoire consists of 750,000 to 950,000 distinct CDR3 sequences, with just under 30% occurring once and the leading ten covering more than 8.5%. In addition, the sample was reused for a study of T cells of mothers and their children.

This clonotype was sampled from a woman aged 40-49 years in good health. Sequencing was performed on blood.

CDR3 protein: CASSLALRGGTGELFF. In nucleotides, the CDR3 is TGTGCCAGCAGCTTAGCGCTGAGGGGAGGCACCGGGGAGCTGTTTTTT. This chain joins TRBV7-9 and TRBJ2-2; D is possibly TRBD2 (6 bases). Germline CDR1 SEHNR, CDR2 FQNEAQ (reference sequence). This CDR3 region has 16 residues. Trimming stripped 0 bases from V and 4 bases from J, with 12 bases between.